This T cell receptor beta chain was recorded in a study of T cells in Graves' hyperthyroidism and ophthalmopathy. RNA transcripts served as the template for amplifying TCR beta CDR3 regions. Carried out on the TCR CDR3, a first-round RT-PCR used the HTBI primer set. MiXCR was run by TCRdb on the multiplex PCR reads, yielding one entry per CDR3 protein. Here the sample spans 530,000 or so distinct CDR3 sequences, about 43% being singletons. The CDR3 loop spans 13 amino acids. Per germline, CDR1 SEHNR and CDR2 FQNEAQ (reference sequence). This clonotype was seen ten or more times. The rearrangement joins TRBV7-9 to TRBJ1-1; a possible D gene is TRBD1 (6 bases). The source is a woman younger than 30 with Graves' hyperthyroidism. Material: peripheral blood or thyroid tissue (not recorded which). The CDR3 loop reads CAMGGGVNTEAFF. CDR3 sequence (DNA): TGTGCAATGGGAGGGGGGGTGAACACTGAAGCTTTCTTT.